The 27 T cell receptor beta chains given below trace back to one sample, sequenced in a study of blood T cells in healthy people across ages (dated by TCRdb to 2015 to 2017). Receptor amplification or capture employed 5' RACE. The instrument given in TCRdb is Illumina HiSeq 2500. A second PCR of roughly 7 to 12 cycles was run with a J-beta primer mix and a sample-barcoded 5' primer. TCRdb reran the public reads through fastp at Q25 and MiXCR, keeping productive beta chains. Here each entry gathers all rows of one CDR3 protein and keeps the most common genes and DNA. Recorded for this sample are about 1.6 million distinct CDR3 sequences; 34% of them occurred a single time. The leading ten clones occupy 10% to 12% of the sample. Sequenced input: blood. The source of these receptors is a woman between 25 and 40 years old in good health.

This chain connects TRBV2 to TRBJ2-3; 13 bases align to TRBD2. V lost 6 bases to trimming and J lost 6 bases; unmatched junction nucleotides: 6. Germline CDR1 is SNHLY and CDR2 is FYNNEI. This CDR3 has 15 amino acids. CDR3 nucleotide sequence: TGTGCCAGCAGCTGGACTAGCGGGGGCATCGATACGCAGTATTTT. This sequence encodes CASSWTSGGIDTQYF.

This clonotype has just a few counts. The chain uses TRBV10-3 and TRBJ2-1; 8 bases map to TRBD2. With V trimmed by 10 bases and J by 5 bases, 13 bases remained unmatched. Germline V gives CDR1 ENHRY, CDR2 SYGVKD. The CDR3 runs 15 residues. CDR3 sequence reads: CATGGEGLGDNEQFF. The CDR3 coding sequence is TGTGCCACCGGGGGGGAAGGGCTGGGGGACAATGAGCAGTTCTTC.

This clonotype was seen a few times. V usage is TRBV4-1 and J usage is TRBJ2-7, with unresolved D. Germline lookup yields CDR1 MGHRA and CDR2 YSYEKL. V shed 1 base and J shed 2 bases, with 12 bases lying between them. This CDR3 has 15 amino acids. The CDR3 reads CASSQAPERAYEQYF. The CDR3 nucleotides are TGCGCCAGCAGCCAAGCTCCAGAACGTGCCTACGAGCAGTACTTC.

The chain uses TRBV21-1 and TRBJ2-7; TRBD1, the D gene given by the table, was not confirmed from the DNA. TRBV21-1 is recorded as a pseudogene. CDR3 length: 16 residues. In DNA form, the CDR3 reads TGTGCCAGCAGCTTCACCCCGGGACAGGGGGCTTCTGAGCAGTACTTC. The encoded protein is CASSFTPGQGASEQYF.

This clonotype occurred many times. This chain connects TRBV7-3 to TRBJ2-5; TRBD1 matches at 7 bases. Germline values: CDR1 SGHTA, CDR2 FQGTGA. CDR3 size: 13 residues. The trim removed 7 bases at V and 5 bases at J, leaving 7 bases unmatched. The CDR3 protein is CASTTGWWETQYF. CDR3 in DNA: TGTGCCAGCACGACAGGGTGGTGGGAGACCCAGTACTTC.

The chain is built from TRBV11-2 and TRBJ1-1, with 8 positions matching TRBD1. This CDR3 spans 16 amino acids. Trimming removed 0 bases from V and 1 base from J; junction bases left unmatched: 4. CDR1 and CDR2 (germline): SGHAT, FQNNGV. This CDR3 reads CASSLDHGQGNTEAFF. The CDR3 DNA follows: TGTGCCAGCAGCTTAGATCATGGACAGGGGAACACTGAAGCTTTCTTT.

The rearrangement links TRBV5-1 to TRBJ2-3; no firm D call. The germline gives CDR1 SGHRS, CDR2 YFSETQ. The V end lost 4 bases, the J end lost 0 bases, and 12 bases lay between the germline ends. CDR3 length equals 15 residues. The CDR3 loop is CASSPPVPSTDTQYF. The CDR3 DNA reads TGCGCCAGCAGCCCCCCGGTCCCTAGCACAGATACGCAGTATTTT.

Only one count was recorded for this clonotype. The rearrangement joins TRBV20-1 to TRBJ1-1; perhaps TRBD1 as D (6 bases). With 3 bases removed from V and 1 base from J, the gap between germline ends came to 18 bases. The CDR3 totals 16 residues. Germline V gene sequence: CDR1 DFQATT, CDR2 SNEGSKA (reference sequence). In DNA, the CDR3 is TGCAGTGCTAGCCGGGACACCGGTCGGGAGAACACTGAAGCTTTCTTT. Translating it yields CSASRDTGRENTEAFF.

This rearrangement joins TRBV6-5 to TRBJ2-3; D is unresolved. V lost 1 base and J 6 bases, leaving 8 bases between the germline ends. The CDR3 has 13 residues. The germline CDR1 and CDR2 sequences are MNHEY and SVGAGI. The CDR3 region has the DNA TGTGCCAGCAGTTACTTTGGCAAGGATACGCAGTATTTT. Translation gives CASSYFGKDTQYF.

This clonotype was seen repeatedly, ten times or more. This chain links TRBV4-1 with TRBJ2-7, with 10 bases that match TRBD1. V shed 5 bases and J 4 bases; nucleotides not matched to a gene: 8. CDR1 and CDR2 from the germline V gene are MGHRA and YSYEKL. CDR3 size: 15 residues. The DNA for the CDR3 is TGCGCCAGCAGCTCAGGACAGGGGGAAATTTACGAGCAGTACTTC. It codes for CASSSGQGEIYEQYF.

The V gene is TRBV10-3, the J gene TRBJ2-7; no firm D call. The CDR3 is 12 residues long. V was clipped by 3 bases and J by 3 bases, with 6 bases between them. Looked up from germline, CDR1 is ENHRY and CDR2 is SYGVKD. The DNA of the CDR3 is TGTGCCATCAGTGATGTGCACTACGAGCAGTACTTC. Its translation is CAISDVHYEQYF.

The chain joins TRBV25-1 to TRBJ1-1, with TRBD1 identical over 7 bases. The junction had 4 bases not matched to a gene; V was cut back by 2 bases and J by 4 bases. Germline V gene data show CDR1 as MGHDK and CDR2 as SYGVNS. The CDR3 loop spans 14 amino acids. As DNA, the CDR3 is TGTGCCAGCAGTGAAACTGCAGGGGGCACTGAAGCTTTCTTT. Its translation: CASSETAGGTEAFF.

The chain's CDR3 is CASSQSDGSDTQYF. The CDR3 nucleotides are TGTGCCAGCAGCCAATCGGACGGGTCGGATACGCAGTATTTT. The chain uses TRBV16 and TRBJ2-3; D is ambiguous. Trimming took off 0 bases at V and 6 bases at J, with 10 bases between the two ends. Germline lookup yields CDR1 KGHSY and CDR2 FQNENV. There are 14 residues in the CDR3.

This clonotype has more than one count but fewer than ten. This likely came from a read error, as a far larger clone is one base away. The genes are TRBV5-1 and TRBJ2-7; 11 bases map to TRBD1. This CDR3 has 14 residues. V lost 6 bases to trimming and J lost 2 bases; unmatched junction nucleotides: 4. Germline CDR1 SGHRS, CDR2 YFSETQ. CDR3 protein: CASNPGQGAYEQYF. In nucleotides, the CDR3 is TGCGCCAGCAACCCGGGACAGGGGGCCTACGAGCAGTACTTC.

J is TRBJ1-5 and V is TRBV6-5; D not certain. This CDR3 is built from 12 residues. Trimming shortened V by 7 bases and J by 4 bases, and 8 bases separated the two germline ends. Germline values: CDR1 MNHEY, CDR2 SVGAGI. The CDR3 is CASTSPNQPQHF. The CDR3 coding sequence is TGTGCCAGCACGTCCCCAAATCAGCCCCAGCATTTT.

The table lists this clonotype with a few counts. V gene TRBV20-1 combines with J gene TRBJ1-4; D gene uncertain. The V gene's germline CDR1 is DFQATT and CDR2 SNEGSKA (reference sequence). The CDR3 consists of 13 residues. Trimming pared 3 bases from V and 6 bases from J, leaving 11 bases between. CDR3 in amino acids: CSARRSVDEKLFF. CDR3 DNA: TGCAGTGCTAGGCGTTCGGTAGATGAAAAACTGTTTTTT.

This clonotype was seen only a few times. In DNA, the CDR3 is TGTGCCAGCAGTTACGAGGCCCCGGGGGTCAATCAGCCCCAGCATTTT. This gives the protein CASSYEAPGVNQPQHF. This chain uses TRBV6-6 with TRBJ1-5, with D possibly being TRBD1 (5 bases). Trimming took 2 bases from V and 3 from J, leaving 14 bases between them. Germline CDR1 reads MNHNY; CDR2 reads SVGAGI (reference sequence). The CDR3 loop spans 16 amino acids.

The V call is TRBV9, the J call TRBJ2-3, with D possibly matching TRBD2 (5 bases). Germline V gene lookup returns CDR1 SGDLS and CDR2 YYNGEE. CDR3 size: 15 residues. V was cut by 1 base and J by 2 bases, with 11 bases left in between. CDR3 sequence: CASSVYGVHTDTQYF. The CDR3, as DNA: TGTGCCAGCAGCGTATACGGGGTTCACACAGATACGCAGTATTTT.

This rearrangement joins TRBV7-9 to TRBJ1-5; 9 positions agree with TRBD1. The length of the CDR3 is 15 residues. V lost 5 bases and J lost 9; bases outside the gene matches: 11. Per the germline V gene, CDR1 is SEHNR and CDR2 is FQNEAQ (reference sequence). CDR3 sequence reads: CASSPPGTGISPQHF. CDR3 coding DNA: TGTGCCAGCAGCCCCCCCGGGACAGGGATCTCGCCCCAGCATTTT. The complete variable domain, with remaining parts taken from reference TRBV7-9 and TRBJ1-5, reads DTGVSQNPRHKITKRGQNVTFRCDPISEHNRLYWYRQTLGQGPEFLTYFQNEAQLEKSRLLSDRFSAERPKGSFSTLEIQRTEQGDSAMYLCASSPPGTGISPQHFGDGTRLSIL.

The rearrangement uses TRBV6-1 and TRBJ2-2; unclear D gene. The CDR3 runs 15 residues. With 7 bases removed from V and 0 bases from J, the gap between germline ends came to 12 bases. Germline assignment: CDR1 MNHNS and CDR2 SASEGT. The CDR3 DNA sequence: TGTGCCAGCATGGGCGGCCAAACGAACACCGGGGAGCTGTTTTTT. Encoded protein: CASMGGQTNTGELFF.

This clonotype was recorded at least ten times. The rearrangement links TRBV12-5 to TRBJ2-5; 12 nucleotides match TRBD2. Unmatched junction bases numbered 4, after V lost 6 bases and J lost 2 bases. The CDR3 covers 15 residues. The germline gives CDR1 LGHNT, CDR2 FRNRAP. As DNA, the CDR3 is TGTGCTAGTGGCAGTGGGACTAGCGGGCAAGAGACCCAGTACTTC. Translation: CASGSGTSGQETQYF.

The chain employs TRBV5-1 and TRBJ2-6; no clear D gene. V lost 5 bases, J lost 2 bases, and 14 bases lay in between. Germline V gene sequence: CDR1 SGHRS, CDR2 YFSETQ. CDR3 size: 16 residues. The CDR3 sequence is CASSGRTRTGANVLTF. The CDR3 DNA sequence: TGCGCCAGCAGTGGCAGGACGCGAACTGGGGCCAACGTCCTGACTTTC.

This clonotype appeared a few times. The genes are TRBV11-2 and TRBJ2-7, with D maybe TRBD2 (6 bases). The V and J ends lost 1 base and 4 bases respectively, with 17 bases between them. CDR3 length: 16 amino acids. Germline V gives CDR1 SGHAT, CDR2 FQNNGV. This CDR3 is CASSLVRLGGAYEQYF. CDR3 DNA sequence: TGTGCCAGCAGCTTAGTCCGTCTGGGGGGTGCGTACGAGCAGTACTTC. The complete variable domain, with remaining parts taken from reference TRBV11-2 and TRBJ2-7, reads EAGVAQSPRYKIIEKRQSVAFWCNPISGHATLYWYQQILGQGPKLLIQFQNNGVVDDSQLPKDRFSAERLKGVDSTLKIQPAKLEDSAVYLCASSLVRLGGAYEQYFGPGTRLTVT.

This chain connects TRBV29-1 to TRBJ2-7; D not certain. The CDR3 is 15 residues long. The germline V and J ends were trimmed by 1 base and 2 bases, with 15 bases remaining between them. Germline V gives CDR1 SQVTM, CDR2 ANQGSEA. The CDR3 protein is CSVEVAGPTTYEQYF. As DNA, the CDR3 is TGCAGCGTTGAAGTGGCAGGCCCCACAACCTACGAGCAGTACTTC.

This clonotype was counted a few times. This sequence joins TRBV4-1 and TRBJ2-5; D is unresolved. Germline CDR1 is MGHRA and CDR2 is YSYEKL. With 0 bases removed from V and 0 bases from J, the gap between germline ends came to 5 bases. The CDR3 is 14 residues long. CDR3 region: CASSQDKYQETQYF. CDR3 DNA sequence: TGCGCCAGCAGCCAAGACAAGTACCAAGAGACCCAGTACTTC.

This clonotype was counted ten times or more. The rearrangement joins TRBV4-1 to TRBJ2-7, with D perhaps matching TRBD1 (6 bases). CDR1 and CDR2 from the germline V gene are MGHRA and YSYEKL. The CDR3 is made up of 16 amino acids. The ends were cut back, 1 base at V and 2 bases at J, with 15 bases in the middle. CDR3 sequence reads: CASSQVWTDGTYEQYF. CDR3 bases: TGCGCCAGCAGCCAAGTCTGGACAGATGGGACCTACGAGCAGTACTTC.

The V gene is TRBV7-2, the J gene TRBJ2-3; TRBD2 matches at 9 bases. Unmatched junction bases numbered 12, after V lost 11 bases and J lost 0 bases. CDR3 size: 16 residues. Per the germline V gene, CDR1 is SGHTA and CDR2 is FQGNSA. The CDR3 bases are TGTGCCTGCCGGCTAGCGGGGTCGTTTAGCACAGATACGCAGTATTTT. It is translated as CACRLAGSFSTDTQYF.